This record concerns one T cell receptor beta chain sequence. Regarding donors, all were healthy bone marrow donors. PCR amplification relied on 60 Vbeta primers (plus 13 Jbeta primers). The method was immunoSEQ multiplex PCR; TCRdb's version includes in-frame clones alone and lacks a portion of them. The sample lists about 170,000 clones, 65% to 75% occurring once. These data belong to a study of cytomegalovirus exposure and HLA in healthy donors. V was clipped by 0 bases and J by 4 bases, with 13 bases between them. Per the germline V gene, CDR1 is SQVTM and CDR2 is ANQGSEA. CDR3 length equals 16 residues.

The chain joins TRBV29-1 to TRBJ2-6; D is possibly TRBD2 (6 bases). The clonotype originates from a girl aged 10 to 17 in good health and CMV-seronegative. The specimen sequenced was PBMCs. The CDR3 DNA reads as TGCAGCGTTGAAGATCTCCGGGCGGGGGGGGCCAACGTCCTGACTTTC. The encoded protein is CSVEDLRAGGANVLTF.